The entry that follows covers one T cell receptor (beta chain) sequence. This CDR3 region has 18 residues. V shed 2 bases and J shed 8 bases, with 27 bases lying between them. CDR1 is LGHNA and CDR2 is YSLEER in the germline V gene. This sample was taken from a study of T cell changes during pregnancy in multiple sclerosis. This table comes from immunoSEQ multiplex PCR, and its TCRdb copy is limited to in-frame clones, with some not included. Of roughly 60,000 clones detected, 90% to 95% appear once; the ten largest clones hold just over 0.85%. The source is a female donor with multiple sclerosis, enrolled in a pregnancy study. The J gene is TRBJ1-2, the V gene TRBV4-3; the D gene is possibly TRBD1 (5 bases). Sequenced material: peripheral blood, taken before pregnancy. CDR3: CASSQLSGLTGGNYGYTF. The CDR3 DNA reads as TGCGCCAGCAGCCAACTTTCAGGGCTTACCGGGGGAAATTACGGCTACACCTTC.